Each of the 8 T cell receptor beta chains below was sequenced from the same sample in a study of shared clonotypes between healthy human individuals. The protocol was immunoSEQ multiplex PCR, while the TCRdb copy is restricted to in-frame clones and leaves out a portion. The sample contains fewer than 2.5 million clones, approximately 93% of which appear only once. The sequenced sample consisted of naive CD4+ T cells from PBMCs. The subset is: CD45RA+ positively selected. The source of these receptors is a man aged 18 to 35 in good health. Some clones in this sample may be carry-over from other donors' samples.

This clone was detected only once. This chain joins TRBV6-5 and TRBJ2-3, with 8 nucleotides matching TRBD1. The length of the CDR3 is 15 residues. Germline-derived CDR1 and CDR2 are MNHEY and SVGAGI. V shed 6 bases, J shed 3 bases, and the junction held 8 bases outside the gene matches. CDR3 sequence reads: CASSRQGLRTDTQYF. DNA for the CDR3: TGTGCCAGCAGCCGACAGGGGTTACGAACAGATACGCAGTATTTT.

The chain joins TRBV29-1 to TRBJ2-7; D may be TRBD1 or TRBD2 (5 bases each). V was pared by 3 bases and J by 5 bases, with 11 bases between. Germline-derived CDR1 and CDR2 are SQVTM and ANQGSEA. CDR3 length: 12 amino acids. CDR3 protein: CSVDAGTDEQYF. The CDR3 DNA is TGCAGCGTTGACGCAGGGACCGACGAGCAGTACTTC.

Details on this clone: The sample holds other DNA sequences that translate to the same CDR3. V gene TRBV4-2 combines with J gene TRBJ2-4, with TRBD2 as a possible D gene (5 bases). Trimming took off 1 base at V and 0 bases at J, with 7 bases between the two ends. CDR3 length: 15 residues. Germline CDR1 reads LGHNA; CDR2 reads YNFKEQ. CDR3 in DNA: TGTGCCAGCAGCCAAGGAGCGGTAGCCAAAAACATTCAGTACTTC. As protein: CASSQGAVAKNIQYF.

This clone was seen more than once but under ten times. The V and J genes are TRBV10-3 and TRBJ1-1; D not certain. Trimming took off 10 bases at V and 0 bases at J, with 12 bases between the two ends. CDR1 ENHRY and CDR2 SYGVKD come from the germline V gene. The CDR3 is made up of 13 amino acids. DNA of the CDR3: TGTGCCACCTCCTTTGACATGAACACTGAAGCTTTCTTT. It encodes CATSFDMNTEAFF.

The gene calls are TRBV19 and TRBJ2-6, with 8 bases fitting TRBD1. V was clipped by 7 bases and J by 1 base; unmatched bases: 15. Germline lookup yields CDR1 LNHDA and CDR2 SQIVND (reference sequence). The length of the CDR3 is 19 residues. CDR3 in amino acids: CASNPYYGTGKSGANVLTF. The CDR3 DNA follows: TGTGCCAGTAACCCATATTACGGGACAGGCAAATCTGGGGCCAACGTCCTGACTTTC. Filled out from reference TRBV19 and TRBJ2-6, the complete variable domain reads DGGITQSPKYLFRKEGQNVTLSCEQNLNHDAMYWYRQDPGQGLRLIYYSQIVNDFQKGDIAEGYSVSREKKESFPLTVTSAQKNPTAFYLCASNPYYGTGKSGANVLTFGAGSRLTVL.

This chain joins TRBV18 and TRBJ2-1, with TRBD2 identical over 12 bases. CDR3 length: 16 amino acids. V lost 3 bases, J lost 4 bases, and 4 bases stayed unmatched. Germline CDR1 is KGHSH and CDR2 is LQKENI. In nucleotides, the CDR3 is TGTGCCAGCTCACCCCTAGGACTAGCGGGGTACAATGAGCAGTTCTTC. Translation: CASSPLGLAGYNEQFF.

The V gene is TRBV28, the J gene TRBJ2-5; tentative D call: TRBD1 (6 bases). The length of the CDR3 is 15 residues. Trimming took off 0 bases at V and 2 bases at J, with 10 bases between the two ends. CDR1 and CDR2 (germline): MDHEN, SYDVKM. CDR3 protein: CASSLWGHLQETQYF. CDR3 DNA: TGTGCCAGCAGTTTATGGGGACACCTTCAAGAGACCCAGTACTTC.

The V call is TRBV18, the J call TRBJ1-4, with a possible D match to TRBD1 (6 bases). Trimming cost V 0 bases and J 8 bases, with 10 bases left between them. The CDR3 totals 14 residues. Germline V gene sequence: CDR1 KGHSH, CDR2 LQKENI. The CDR3 DNA reads TGTGCCAGCTCACCACCCTCCCAGGGGGAAAAACTGTTTTTT. It encodes CASSPPSQGEKLFF. Based on the CDR3 plus reference TRBV18 and TRBJ1-4, the full variable domain is NAGVMQNPRHLVRRRGQEARLRCSPMKGHSHVYWYRQLPEEGLKFMVYLQKENIIDESGMPKERFSAEFPKEGPSILRIQQVVRGDSAAYFCASSPPSQGEKLFFGSGTQLSVL.